These 14 T cell receptor beta chains were all obtained from the same sample, sequenced in a study of blood T cell repertoires in COVID-19. Produced via immunoSEQ multiplex PCR; TCRdb's table is partial and in-frame only. The data contain approximately 500,000 clones, approximately 83% of them seen just once; the ten biggest clones take up roughly 3.2%. The sequenced material came from peripheral blood. Receptor source: a human donor in a cohort sampled during active COVID-19.

The chain couples TRBV19 to TRBJ2-1; maybe TRBD1 (5 bases). This CDR3 spans 14 amino acids. CDR1 and CDR2 (germline): LNHDA, SQIVND (reference sequence). V was shortened by 5 bases and J by 8 bases, with 16 bases between the two germline ends. CDR3 DNA sequence: TGTGCCAGTAGTCCCGGACAAACCCCCGATGAGCAGTTCTTC. Protein: CASSPGQTPDEQFF.

This clone was picked up a small number of times. The CDR3 region is CASSPPPGNTGELFF. The CDR3 region has the DNA TGTGCCAGCAGCCCTCCCCCGGGGAACACCGGGGAGCTGTTTTTT. The V and J genes are TRBV7-3 and TRBJ2-2; D uncertain. This CDR3 comprises 15 residues. V dropped 5 bases and J dropped 1 base, with 11 bases sitting between them. CDR1 SGHTA and CDR2 FQGTGA come from the germline V gene.

The chain recombines TRBV6-5 with TRBJ1-2; 7 nucleotides align to TRBD1. V lost 2 bases to trimming and J lost 4 bases; unmatched junction nucleotides: 4. The CDR3 covers 14 residues. Germline assignment: CDR1 MNHEY and CDR2 SVGAGI. The CDR3 protein is CASSYLGTAYGYTF. DNA of the CDR3: TGTGCCAGCAGTTACCTTGGGACAGCCTATGGCTACACCTTC.

The V and J genes are TRBV7-3 and TRBJ1-3; D call uncertain. Trimming pared 5 bases from V and 0 bases from J, leaving 8 bases between. Germline lookup yields CDR1 SGHTA and CDR2 FQGTGA. The CDR3 has 14 residues. CDR3 sequence reads: CASSLGNSGNTIYF. The CDR3 DNA follows: TGTGCCAGCAGCCTAGGAAACTCTGGAAACACCATATATTTT. Full variable domain (outside the CDR3, taken from reference TRBV7-3 and TRBJ1-3): GAGVSQTPSNKVTEKGKYVELRCDPISGHTALYWYRQSLGQGPEFLIYFQGTGAADDSGLPNDRFFAVRPEGSVSTLKIQRTERGDSAVYLCASSLGNSGNTIYFGEGSWLTVV.

V is TRBV15 and J is TRBJ1-2; TRBD1 agrees at 7 bases. The CDR3 is 13 residues long. V gave up 4 bases and J gave up 8 bases; unmatched junction bases: 7. Germline values: CDR1 LNHNV, CDR2 YYDKDF (reference sequence). CDR3 protein: CATSTRQGWGYTF. CDR3 coding DNA: TGTGCCACCAGCACCCGACAGGGTTGGGGCTACACCTTC.

The chain couples TRBV19 to TRBJ1-2, with D perhaps TRBD1 (5 bases). Trimming took off 0 bases at V and 5 bases at J, with 13 bases between the two ends. The CDR3 contains 15 residues. Germline CDR1 LNHDA, CDR2 SQIVND (reference sequence). This CDR3 is CASSIESQGKYGYTF. The DNA for the CDR3 is TGTGCCAGTAGTATAGAGTCGCAGGGCAAATATGGCTACACCTTC.

A single count supports this clone. The rearrangement uses TRBV5-4 and TRBJ1-1; D is possibly TRBD1 (6 bases). The CDR3 spans 16 residues. Trimming removed 1 base at V and 1 base at J, with 14 bases between. CDR1 and CDR2 from the germline V gene are SGHNT and YYREEE (reference sequence). DNA of the CDR3: TGTGCCAGCAGCTTGACACCAGGACAGCAGAACACTGAAGCTTTCTTT. Translation gives CASSLTPGQQNTEAFF.

The chain employs TRBV27 and TRBJ2-2; TRBD1 aligns across 7 bases. This CDR3 has 15 amino acids. Germline V gives CDR1 MNHEY, CDR2 SMNVEV (reference sequence). V shed 3 bases, J shed 3 bases, and the junction held 4 bases outside the gene matches. CDR3 nucleotide sequence: TGTGCCAGCAGTTTGCGAACAGGGGACACCGGGGAGCTGTTTTTT. This encodes CASSLRTGDTGELFF.

The chain is built from TRBV6-5 and TRBJ1-5; no firm D call. This CDR3 comprises 15 residues. Germline CDR1 MNHEY, CDR2 SVGAGI. V dropped 0 bases and J dropped 0 bases, with 6 bases sitting between them. The CDR3 sequence is CASSYSRNSNQPQHF. Written as DNA, the CDR3 is TGTGCCAGCAGTTACTCGCGGAATAGCAATCAGCCCCAGCATTTT.

The DNA for the CDR3 is TGTGCCATCGTTACAGGATCCTCGGCTGAAGCTTTCTTT. Encoded protein: CAIVTGSSAEAFF. The chain carries TRBV6-5 and TRBJ1-1; a possible D gene is TRBD1 (5 bases). Germline CDR1 is MNHEY and CDR2 is SVGAGI. The CDR3 has 13 residues. The germline V and J ends were trimmed by 10 bases and 6 bases, with 18 bases remaining between them.

In its sample, this clone was seen once. V gene TRBV24-1 combines with J gene TRBJ2-3; D possibly corresponds to TRBD1 (5 bases). Trimming removed 4 bases at V and 2 bases at J, with 12 bases between. CDR1 is KGHDR, CDR2 SFDVKD, per germline. The CDR3 sequence is 15 residues long. CDR3 DNA: TGTGCCACCAGTGAATACCGACAGTCCACAGATACGCAGTATTTT. Amino acids: CATSEYRQSTDTQYF.

This chain joins TRBV6-5 and TRBJ2-3, with 8 bases fitting TRBD1. This CDR3 has 14 amino acids. Germline CDR1 reads MNHEY; CDR2 reads SVGAGI. The trim removed 6 bases at V and 10 bases at J, leaving 12 bases unmatched. Here the CDR3 reads CASSTGQGALAQYF. Here the CDR3 DNA reads TGTGCCAGCAGCACAGGACAGGGCGCGCTGGCGCAGTATTTT.

The V call is TRBV5-1, the J call TRBJ2-1; D is perhaps TRBD2 (5 bases). The V end was cut by 4 bases, the J end by 10 bases, with 15 bases between. Germline lookup yields CDR1 SGHRS and CDR2 YFSETQ. The CDR3 contains 13 residues. The DNA for the CDR3 is TGCGCCAGCAGCCCGGACTCTTCCAGGGAGCAGTTCTTC. This codes for CASSPDSSREQFF.

This chain joins TRBV9 and TRBJ2-5; D call uncertain. Trimming cost V 4 bases and J 5 bases, with 12 bases left between them. The CDR3 loop spans 13 amino acids. Germline V lookup: CDR1 SGDLS, CDR2 YYNGEE. CDR3: CASSLGSLETQYF. DNA for the CDR3: TGTGCCAGCAGCCTTGGTAGCCTGGAGACCCAGTACTTC.